This T cell receptor beta chain was found in a study of shared clonotypes between healthy human individuals. Findings of the study overall: Naive subsets typically showed greater estimated richness than memory subsets.

Generated by immunoSEQ multiplex PCR, the TCRdb table keeps only in-frame clones and is missing some. This table has about 2,200,000 clones, roughly 91% appearing once. As regards this clone: Antigen: not known.

As defined, naive CD8 cells were CD45RO-negative and positively selected for CCR7, with terminally differentiated effector memory CD45RA+ cells excluded. The receptor comes from a man between 18 and 35 years old in good health. Some clones in this sample may be carry-over from other donors' samples. Material: naive CD8+ T cells from PBMCs.

CDR3 DNA sequence: TGTGCCAGCAGCGTAGGACGCGGGACCGACTCCTACGAGCAGTACTTC. Translated, it gives CASSVGRGTDSYEQYF. V usage is TRBV9 and J usage is TRBJ2-7; D might be TRBD2 (6 bases). Trimming cost V 0 bases and J 0 bases, with 13 bases left between them. This CDR3 spans 16 amino acids. Germline V lookup: CDR1 SGDLS, CDR2 YYNGEE.